This note documents a single TCR beta chain sequence. The table lists this clone with a count of one. No cognate antigen has been identified for it. Per-nucleotide qualities are absent, and no much larger clonotype sits a single base away. These data belong to a study of OX40 agonist ivuxolimab in advanced cancers. Concerning the study at large: The costimulatory receptor OX40 (CD134) was targeted by ivuxolimab, a fully human IgG2 agonistic monoclonal antibody. Intravenous ivuxolimab was administered to patients every 2 weeks at six dose levels: 0.01, 0.1, 0.3, 1.5, 3 and 10 mg/kg. Of the approximately 50 dose-escalation patients, hepatocellular carcinoma was present in about 20, melanoma in around 15, renal cell carcinoma in 9 and head and neck cancer in 9. In the dose-escalation cohort, 82.7% of patients were male, and the mean age was 60 years with a range of roughly 20 to 79. Patients were allowed to have had prior anti-PD-1, anti-PD-L1 or anti-CTLA-4 therapy, and approximately 40% of the dose-escalation patients had previously received checkpoint inhibitors. Partial responses were achieved by three dose-escalation patients, of whom one had hepatocellular carcinoma and two had cutaneous melanoma. The purpose of peripheral TCRbeta sequencing was to test whether ivuxolimab changed TCR sequence diversity and led to clonal T-cell expansion. The paper covers the monotherapy dose-escalation part of the phase I ivuxolimab trial, which included N of about 50 patients. Paper-wide results and their limitations: Partial responders in the 0.1-3.0 mg/kg groups had among the lowest normalized peripheral clonal expansion, especially among CD8+ T cells. At doses of 0.1 to 3.0 mg/kg, clonal expansion of both CD4+ and CD8+ blood T cells was observed from baseline to week 6. On average, CD8+ T cells showed more expanded clones than CD4+ T cells after ivuxolimab. The antigen specificity of the clonally expanded peripheral T cells was not determined. Low levels of normalized T-cell clonal expansion were also seen in some nonresponding patients.

Reading from cysteine to phenylalanine, the CDR3 counts 16 amino acids. Kept here is only the CDR3 DNA, which spans 48 bases and is read in frame from base 1. V is pared back by 0 bases and J by 0 bases, with 11 bases lying between the germline termini. According to the germline V gene (reference sequence), CDR1 reads LNHDA and CDR2 reads SQIVND. Patients with autoimmune disease history or receiving systemic immunosuppression were excluded from the trial. Peripheral blood for TCR sequencing was drawn from every dose cohort at baseline, at cycle 4 day 1 and at cycle 7 day 1. The samples were drawn from a first-in-human, open-label, multicenter phase I dose-escalation trial of ivuxolimab. The trial enrolled adults with locally advanced or metastatic head and neck squamous cell, hepatocellular, melanoma or renal cell carcinoma. Before TCR sequencing, CD4+ T cells and CD8+ T cells from peripheral blood were sorted into separate populations.

For sequencing of the TCRbeta CDR3 region, genomic DNA was extracted from the sorted cells. TCRbeta CDR3 regions were sequenced using the immunoSEQ Assay. This immuneACCESS table, as held by TCRdb, lists in-frame sequences with V and J called but not all clones. Of the missing ones, under half trace to an unresolved V gene in checked studies; the others have no known cause. In this sample the table shows about 82,000 clones, roughly 90% of which occur a single time. The top ten clones comprise about 8% of the sample. This sequence uses TRBV19 and TRBJ1-1, and TRBD1 may be the D gene, going by 6 matching bases. Specimen: CD4+ or CD8+ T cells sorted from blood, collected in a trial of the OX40 agonist ivuxolimab. This TCR derives from an adult with an advanced solid tumor such as melanoma, head and neck, liver or kidney cancer. DNA sequence: TGTGCCAGTAGTATAGATCTCGGACAGATGAACACTGAAGCTTTCTTT. Translated, this is CASSIDLGQMNTEAFF.